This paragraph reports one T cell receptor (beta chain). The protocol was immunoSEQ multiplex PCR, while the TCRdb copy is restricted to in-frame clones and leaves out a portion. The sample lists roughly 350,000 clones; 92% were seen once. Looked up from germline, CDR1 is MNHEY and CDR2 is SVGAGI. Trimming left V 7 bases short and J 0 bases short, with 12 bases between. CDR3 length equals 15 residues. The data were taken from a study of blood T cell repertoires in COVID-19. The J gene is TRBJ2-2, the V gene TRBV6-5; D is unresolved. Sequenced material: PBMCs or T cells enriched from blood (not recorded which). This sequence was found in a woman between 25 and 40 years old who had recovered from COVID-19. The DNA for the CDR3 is TGTGCCAGCAAGTCACAGACCTCGAACACCGGGGAGCTGTTTTTT. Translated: CASKSQTSNTGELFF.